This entry lists 13 T cell receptor beta chains sequenced from one sample in a study of low-dose radiotherapy and immunotherapy resistance in tumors. Time point indicated: before trial treatment. Gene-specific TRAV and TRBV primers were used for first-strand cDNA, covering alpha and beta chains. Both a constant-region primer and a V-primer adapter served to amplify TCRs across roughly 20 PCR cycles. TCRdb redid the calling of the reads with MiXCR, one entry per CDR3 protein. The sample lists tens of thousands of distinct CDR3 sequences; under 20% were seen once. The source material was PBMCs, sampled before treatment. The receptors shown here come from a male donor with prostate cancer.

This clonotype was seen at least ten times. The chain employs TRBV6-5 and TRBJ2-3; D remains ambiguous. V was pared by 3 bases and J by 0 bases, with 4 bases between. The CDR3 covers 13 residues. Germline V gene sequence: CDR1 MNHEY, CDR2 SVGAGI. CDR3 in amino acids: CASSYDSTDTQYF. The DNA of the CDR3 is TGTGCCAGCAGTTATGACAGCACAGATACGCAGTATTTT.

To note about this clonotype: A much larger clone is a single base away; this may be a read error. This chain links TRBV19 with TRBJ1-1; 7 positions match TRBD1. J was trimmed by 4 bases and V by 5 bases; bases with no gene match: 10. In germline, CDR1 is LNHDA, CDR2 SQIVND (reference sequence). This CDR3 has 15 amino acids. The CDR3 coding sequence is TGTGCCAGTAGTTCCGACAGGGTTAGGTGCACTGAAGCTTTCTTT. As protein: CASSSDRVRCTEAFF. Looking up the rest from reference TRBV19 and TRBJ1-1 gives the full variable domain: DGGITQSPKYLFRKEGQNVTLSCEQNLNHDAMYWYRQDPGQGLRLIYYSQIVNDFQKGDIAEGYSVSREKKESFPLTVTSAQKNPTAFYLCASSSDRVRCTEAFFGQGTRLTVV.

This clonotype occurred many times. V usage is TRBV3-1 and J usage is TRBJ2-1; 7 positions match TRBD2. The ends lost 4 bases at V and 9 bases at J; junction bases unmatched: 12. Germline V gene sequence: CDR1 LGHDT, CDR2 YNNKEL (reference sequence). The CDR3 spans 15 residues. CDR3 nucleotides: TGTGCCAGCAGCCCCTGGGGCGGGAGTAGGGCTGAGCAGTTCTTC. Translating gives CASSPWGGSRAEQFF.

This clonotype was found many times. V usage is TRBV10-3 and J usage is TRBJ2-1; 16 positions agree with TRBD2. The CDR3 loop spans 18 amino acids. J lost 1 base, V lost 6 bases, and 6 bases had no gene match. CDR1 is ENHRY, CDR2 SYGVKD, per germline. CDR3 sequence (DNA): TGTGCCATCAGCGGGACTAGCGGGGGGGCGGGGTCCTACAATGAGCAGTTCTTC. This codes for CAISGTSGGAGSYNEQFF.

As concerns this clonotype: Since a much larger clone is just one base distant, this may be a read error. The rearrangement uses TRBV7-8 and TRBJ2-7; 9 nucleotides agree with TRBD1. The CDR3 spans 16 residues. The trim removed 2 bases at V and 5 bases at J, leaving 10 bases unmatched. Germline CDR1 SGHVS, CDR2 FQNEAQ. In nucleotides, the CDR3 is TGTGCCAGCAGCTTATGGGTGGGGACAGGGCGCCACGAGCAGTACTTC. Amino acid sequence: CASSLWVGTGRHEQYF.

The sample holds many counts of this clonotype. This sequence joins TRBV7-9 and TRBJ1-6; D call uncertain. Deletions cut 5 bases from V and 1 base from J, with 12 bases between. Germline CDR1 is SEHNR and CDR2 is FQNEAQ (reference sequence). The CDR3 sequence is 16 residues long. The CDR3 DNA is TGTGCCAGCAGCCCCATACAGAATTCCTATAATTCACCCCTCCACTTT. It translates to CASSPIQNSYNSPLHF.

With regard to this clonotype: A far bigger clonotype differs at one base, so this is likely a read error. The chain links TRBV2 to TRBJ2-4, with a tentative D call TRBD1 (6 bases). Trimming cost V 10 bases and J 13 bases, with 23 bases left between them. This CDR3 spans 13 amino acids. Germline CDR1 reads SNHLY; CDR2 reads FYNNEI. In DNA form, the CDR3 reads TGTGCCACTTCCTCAGGGACAAACAATGAGCAGTACTTC. It codes for CATSSGTNNEQYF.

Concerning this clonotype itself: A read error likely explains this, since a far larger clone differs by one base. The V and J genes are TRBV5-8 and TRBJ2-4; the D is unclear. Germline lookup yields CDR1 SGHTS and CDR2 YDEGEE. The CDR3 runs to 14 residues. V was trimmed by 2 bases and J by 0 bases, leaving 6 bases between them. CDR3: CASSFSGAKNIQYF. The CDR3 region has the DNA TGTGCCAGCAGCTTCTCTGGAGCCAAAAACATTCAGTACTTC. Complete variable domain (other parts from reference TRBV5-8 and TRBJ2-4): EAGVTQSPTHLIKTRGQQATLRCSPISGHTSVYWYQQALGLGLQFLLWYDEGEERNRGNFPPRFSGRQFPNYSSELNVNALELEDSALYLCASSFSGAKNIQYFGAGTRLSVL.

At least ten counts were recorded for this clonotype. The chain has TRBV4-2 and TRBJ2-7, with a possible D match to TRBD2 (6 bases). This CDR3 has 16 amino acids. Trimming removed 3 bases at V and 1 base at J, with 16 bases between. Germline V CDR1 and CDR2: LGHNA, YNFKEQ. The CDR3 DNA reads TGTGCCAGCAGCCAGGAGGGGACGCAAATATCCTACGAGCAGTACTTC. Its translation: CASSQEGTQISYEQYF.

This clonotype was seen a few times. A read error is the likely source, as a far larger clone sits one nucleotide away. This chain links TRBV23-1 with TRBJ2-1, with 9 bases matching TRBD1. TRBV23-1 is marked as an open reading frame, function uncertain. The J segment lost 10 bases and the V segment lost 0 bases, leaving 7 bases of the junction unmatched. The CDR3 has 15 amino acids. The chain's CDR3 is CASSQSGQGSHEQFF. As DNA, the CDR3 is TGCGCCAGCAGTCAATCCGGACAGGGGTCACACGAGCAGTTCTTC.

The table lists this clonotype with a few counts. The DNA for the CDR3 is TGTGCCAGCAGCCTAAGACGGCAGAGCTCCTACAATGAGCAGTTCTTC. Its translation is CASSLRRQSSYNEQFF. V and J are TRBV11-1 and TRBJ2-1; the D is unclear. Trimming left V 5 bases short and J 0 bases short, with 14 bases between. This CDR3 is 16 amino acids long. Germline V gives CDR1 SGHAT, CDR2 FQDESV (reference sequence).

The chain is built from TRBV2 and TRBJ2-1, with 12 bases identical to TRBD2. The junction had 12 bases not matched to a gene; V was cut back by 6 bases and J by 9 bases. The germline V gene encodes CDR1 SNHLY and CDR2 FYNNEI. This CDR3 comprises 16 residues. CDR3 residues: CASSPASGGAKVEQFF. CDR3 sequence (DNA): TGTGCCAGCAGCCCAGCTAGCGGGGGGGCTAAGGTTGAGCAGTTCTTC.

This clonotype was detected ten times or more. The genes are TRBV9 and TRBJ2-1; 7 nucleotides line up with TRBD2. The CDR3 spans 17 residues. The ends lost 0 bases at V and 2 bases at J; junction bases unmatched: 8. Germline CDR1 reads SGDLS; CDR2 reads YYNGEE. The CDR3 coding sequence is TGTGCCAGCAGCGTAGCTCTAGGGAGCGGGGCCTACAATGAGCAGTTCTTC. Translated, it gives CASSVALGSGAYNEQFF.